A selection of T cell receptor beta chains follows, all from one sample in a study of T cell responses to AZD1222 COVID-19 vaccine. Repertoires were generated with immunoSEQ multiplex PCR, while TCRdb's copy carries only in-frame clones and drops some. The profile shows more than 65,000 clones, around four fifths of them singletons. This specimen consisted of peripheral blood, obtained on day 0 of AZD1222 vaccination. These receptors came from an adult in good health. CDR3s include the opening cysteine and the closing phenylalanine or tryptophan. Each record gives: J gene, V gene, clone size, D gene, CDR3 protein, CDR3 DNA. A D gene is named only where the DNA matches it firmly. Some rows have no size entry. The others give once, few or many, or a class for an expanded clone.

TRBJ2-7 | TRBV4-1 | - | - | CASSQDPRRAPREQYF | TGCGCCAGCAGCCAAGATCCCCGGAGGGCTCCGAGGGAGCAGTACTTC
TRBJ2-7 | TRBV9 | - | - | CASSPEASRGEQYF | TGTGCCAGCAGCCCAGAGGCTAGCCGGGGCGAGCAGTACTTC
TRBJ2-7 | TRBV7-2 | - | TRBD1 | CASSLRRPGQGDYYEQYF | TGTGCCAGCAGCTTACGGCGTCCTGGACAGGGGGATTATTACGAGCAGTACTTC
TRBJ2-5 | TRBV5-1 | - | TRBD2 | CASRRGARETQYF | TGCGCCAGCAGGCGGGGGGCGCGGGAGACCCAGTACTTC
TRBJ2-3 | TRBV5-1 | once | TRBD2 | CASSLLARGTDTQYF | TGCGCCAGCAGCTTACTAGCGCGAGGCACAGATACGCAGTATTTT
TRBJ2-2 | TRBV11-2 | - | - | CASSLGNSGELFF | TGTGCCAGCAGCTTAGGTAACTCCGGGGAGCTGTTTTTT
TRBJ2-2 | TRBV10-1 | - | - | CASSDGGKTGELFF | TGCGCCAGCAGTGACGGCGGGAAGACCGGGGAGCTGTTTTTT
TRBJ1-6 | TRBV2 | once | - | CASIGQSNSPLHF | TGTGCCAGCATCGGACAGAGTAATTCACCCCTCCACTTT
TRBJ1-3 | TRBV19 | - | - | CASNTGPGNTIYF | TGTGCCAGTAATACAGGACCTGGAAACACCATATATTTT
TRBJ2-1 | TRBV12-3/TRBV12-4 | - | TRBD2 | CASSLGQRGREFF | TGTGCCAGCAGTCTGGGCCAGCGGGGCCGGGAGTTCTTC
TRBJ2-1 | TRBV2 | few | - | CASGASFRNEQFF | TGTGCCAGCGGGGCTAGTTTTAGGAATGAGCAGTTCTTC
TRBJ2-7 | TRBV5-1 | - | - | CASSYQAGQAYEQYF | TGCGCCAGCAGCTACCAAGCGGGACAGGCCTACGAGCAGTACTTC
TRBJ1-5 | TRBV30 | - | - | CAWSVYGARNNQPQHF | TGTGCCTGGAGTGTATACGGAGCGCGCAACAATCAGCCCCAGCATTTT
TRBJ2-7 | TRBV19 | - | - | CASSTKGWGYEQYF | TGTGCCAGTAGTACGAAGGGGTGGGGTTACGAGCAGTACTTC
TRBJ1-1 | TRBV19 | - | - | CASTSGRFMNTEAFF | TGTGCCAGTACCTCGGGGCGGTTCATGAACACTGAAGCTTTCTTT
TRBJ2-5 | TRBV5-4 | - | TRBD1 | CASSRQGNTQETQYF | TGTGCCAGCAGTAGACAGGGTAATACCCAAGAGACCCAGTACTTC
TRBJ1-2 | TRBV12-3/TRBV12-4 | once | - | CASSFRATYGYTF | TGTGCCAGCAGTTTTAGGGCTACCTATGGCTACACCTTC
TRBJ2-5 | TRBV11-3 | - | - | CASSSRAEGETQYF | TGTGCCAGCAGCTCGAGAGCCGAGGGGGAGACCCAGTACTTC
TRBJ2-7 | TRBV5-5 | - | TRBD1 | CASSYTGGGGEQYF | TGTGCCAGCAGCTATACAGGGGGCGGGGGCGAGCAGTACTTC
TRBJ1-1 | TRBV2 | - | TRBD1 | CASSEEGQGTEAFF | TGTGCCAGCAGTGAAGAGGGACAGGGCACTGAAGCTTTCTTT
TRBJ2-6 | TRBV29-1 | - | - | CSVVISGANVLTF | TGCAGCGTTGTTATCTCTGGGGCCAACGTCCTGACTTTC
TRBJ1-2 | TRBV28 | - | TRBD1 | CASSSTGGVYGYTF | TGTGCCAGCAGTTCGACAGGGGGTGTGTATGGCTACACCTTC
TRBJ2-1 | TRBV4-1 | - | TRBD2 | CASSQTPGGTSGINEQFF | TGCGCCAGCAGCCAAACCCCGGGTGGGACTAGCGGGATCAATGAGCAGTTCTTC
TRBJ2-1 | TRBV30 | - | - | CAWTTYDNEQFF | TGTGCCTGGACTACCTATGACAATGAGCAGTTCTTC
TRBJ1-2 | TRBV28 | many | - | CASSRTGTQNYGYTF | TGTGCCAGCAGTCGGACCGGGACACAAAACTATGGCTACACCTTC
TRBJ2-3 | TRBV11-3 | - | TRBD2 | CASSSRPLAGVTGDTQYF | TGTGCCAGCAGCTCCCGACCCCTAGCGGGAGTTACCGGGGATACGCAGTATTTT
TRBJ1-2 | TRBV7-9 | - | - | CASSNRTVSYGYTF | TGTGCCAGCAGCAATCGGACAGTAAGCTATGGCTACACCTTC
TRBJ1-5 | TRBV7-2 | - | - | CASSLAGPMGNQPQHF | TGTGCCAGCAGCTTAGCCGGGCCGATGGGAAATCAGCCCCAGCATTTT
TRBJ1-4 | TRBV7-9 | - | TRBD1 | CASSLYGTENEKLFF | TGTGCCAGCAGCTTATATGGGACAGAGAATGAAAAACTGTTTTTT
TRBJ1-2 | TRBV5-4 | - | TRBD1 | CASIYGGQAVNYGYTF | TGTGCCAGCATCTACGGTGGACAGGCCGTTAACTATGGCTACACCTTC
TRBJ1-6 | TRBV27 | - | TRBD1 | CASSYLGQGAFPLHF | TGTGCCAGCAGTTATCTAGGCCAGGGGGCATTTCCCCTCCACTTT
TRBJ1-3 | TRBV7-6 | - | - | CASSLDIVNTIYF | TGTGCCAGCAGCTTAGACATTGTAAACACCATATATTTT
TRBJ2-2 | TRBV6-5 | - | - | CASSYWSGGELFF | TGTGCCAGCAGTTACTGGAGTGGCGGGGAGCTGTTTTTT
TRBJ2-2 | TRBV7-2 | - | - | CASSSIGTGELFF | TGTGCCAGCAGCTCCATAGGCACCGGGGAGCTGTTTTTT
TRBJ2-3 | TRBV4-3 | - | TRBD1 | CASSQETGGLNAQYF | TGCGCCAGCAGCCAAGAGACAGGGGGTCTAAATGCGCAGTATTTT
TRBJ2-7 | TRBV18 | - | - | CASSPGLAGSGEQYF | TGTGCCAGCTCACCAGGTTTAGCAGGGTCTGGGGAGCAGTACTTC
TRBJ2-7 | TRBV6-5 | - | TRBD2 | CASSSTSLAGSYEQYF | TGTGCCAGCAGTTCCACCTCGCTAGCGGGGTCTTACGAGCAGTACTTC
TRBJ2-2 | TRBV7-6 | - | TRBD1 | CASSGGRGLTENTGELFF | TGTGCCAGCAGCGGTGGCAGGGGGCTAACGGAGAACACCGGGGAGCTGTTTTTT
TRBJ2-1 | TRBV6-5 | - | - | CASSYRESPYNEQFF | TGTGCCAGCAGTTACCGGGAGTCTCCCTACAATGAGCAGTTCTTC
TRBJ2-7 | TRBV11-2 | - | - | CASSLVALASREQYF | TGTGCCAGCAGCTTAGTGGCTCTAGCATCGCGCGAGCAGTACTTC
TRBJ1-5 | TRBV27 | - | TRBD1 | CASSFGQGNQPQHF | TGTGCCAGCAGTTTCGGACAGGGAAATCAGCCCCAGCATTTT